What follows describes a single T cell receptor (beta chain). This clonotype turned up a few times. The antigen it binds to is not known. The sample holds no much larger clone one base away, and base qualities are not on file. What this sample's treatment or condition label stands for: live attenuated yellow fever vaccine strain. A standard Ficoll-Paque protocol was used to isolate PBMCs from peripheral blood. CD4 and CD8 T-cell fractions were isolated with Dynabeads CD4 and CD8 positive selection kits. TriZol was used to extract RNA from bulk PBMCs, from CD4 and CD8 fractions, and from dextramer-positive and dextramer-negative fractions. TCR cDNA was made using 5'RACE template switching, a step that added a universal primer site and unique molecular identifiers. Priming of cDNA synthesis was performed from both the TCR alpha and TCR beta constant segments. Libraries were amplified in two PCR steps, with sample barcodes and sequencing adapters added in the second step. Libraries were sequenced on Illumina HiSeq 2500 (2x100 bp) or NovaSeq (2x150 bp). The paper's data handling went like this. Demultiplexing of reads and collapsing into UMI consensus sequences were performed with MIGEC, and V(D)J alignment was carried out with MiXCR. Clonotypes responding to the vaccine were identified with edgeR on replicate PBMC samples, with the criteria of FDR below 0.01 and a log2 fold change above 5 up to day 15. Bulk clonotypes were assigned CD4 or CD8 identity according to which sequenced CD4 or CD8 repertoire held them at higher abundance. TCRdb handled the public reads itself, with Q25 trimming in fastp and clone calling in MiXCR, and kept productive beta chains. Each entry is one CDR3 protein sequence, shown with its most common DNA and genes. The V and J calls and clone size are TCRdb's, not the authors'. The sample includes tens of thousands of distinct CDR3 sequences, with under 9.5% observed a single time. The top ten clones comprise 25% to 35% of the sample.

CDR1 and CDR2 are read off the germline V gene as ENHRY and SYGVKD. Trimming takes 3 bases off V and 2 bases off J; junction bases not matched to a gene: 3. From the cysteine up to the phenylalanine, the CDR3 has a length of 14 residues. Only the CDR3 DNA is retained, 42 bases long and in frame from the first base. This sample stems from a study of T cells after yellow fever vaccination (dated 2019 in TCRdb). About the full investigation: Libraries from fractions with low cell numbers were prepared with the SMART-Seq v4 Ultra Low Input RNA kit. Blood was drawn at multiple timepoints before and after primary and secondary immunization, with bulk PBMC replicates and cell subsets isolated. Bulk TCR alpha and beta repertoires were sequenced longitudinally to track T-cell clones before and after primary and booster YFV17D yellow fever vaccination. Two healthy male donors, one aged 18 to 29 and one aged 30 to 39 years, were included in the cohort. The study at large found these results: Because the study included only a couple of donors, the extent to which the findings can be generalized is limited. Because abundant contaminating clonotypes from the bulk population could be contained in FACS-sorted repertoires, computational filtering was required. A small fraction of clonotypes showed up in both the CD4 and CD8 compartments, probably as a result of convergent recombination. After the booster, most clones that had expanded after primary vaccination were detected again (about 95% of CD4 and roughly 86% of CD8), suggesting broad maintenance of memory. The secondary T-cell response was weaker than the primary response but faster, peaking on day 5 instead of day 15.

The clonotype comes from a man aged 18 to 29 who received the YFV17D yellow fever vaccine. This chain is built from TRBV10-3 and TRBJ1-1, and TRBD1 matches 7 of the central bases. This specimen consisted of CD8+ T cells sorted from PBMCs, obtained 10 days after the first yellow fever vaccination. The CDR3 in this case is CAISDDRDNTEAFF. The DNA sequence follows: TGTGCCATCAGTGATGACAGGGACAACACTGAAGCTTTCTTT.